This T cell receptor beta chain derives from a study of regulatory T cells in long-lasting Graves disease. Time point given: newly diagnosed GD, antithyroid drugs for less than 3 months. From RNA extracted from PBMCs, the TCR library was made. Tubes containing EDTA received 8 to 9.5 milliliters of drawn peripheral blood. Per the germline V gene, CDR1 is SGHRS and CDR2 is YFSETQ. Trimming shortened V by 3 bases and J by 4 bases, and 3 bases separated the two germline ends. This CDR3 is built from 11 residues. This clonotype was counted ten times or more. Construction of TCR beta libraries relied on iRepertoire HTBI primers and on Arm-PCR targeting CDR3 regions. MiXCR, run by TCRdb on the multiplex PCR reads, gives a single entry per CDR3 protein. The sample lists 350,000 to 550,000 distinct CDR3 sequences; 16% were seen once. The same specimen was also included in a second study, on T cells in Graves' hyperthyroidism and ophthalmopathy. This second study notes: Recently diagnosed hyperthyroidism of less than 2 months' duration affected patients aged 18 to 65. Investigators excluded patients with uncontrolled infection, other autoimmune disease, pregnancy or lactation. Progression to ophthalmopathy was predicted a median of about six months early.

The rearrangement links TRBV5-1 to TRBJ2-3; D not certain. This TCR was recovered from a woman aged 18-29 years with Graves disease. The sample consisted of peripheral blood mononuclear cells (PBMCs), taken at new diagnosis, from a patient treated with antithyroid drugs. The DNA of the CDR3 is TGCGCCAGCAGCTGGGCAGATACGCAGTATTTT. It specifies CASSWADTQYF.